This entry features one TCR beta chain sequence. Antigen: not known. Donors were nominally healthy when sampled, though unrecorded immune exposures were likely. Primers: 60 Vbeta forward and 13 Jbeta reverse. Produced via immunoSEQ multiplex PCR; TCRdb's table is partial and in-frame only. The sample includes 150,000 to 200,000 clones, around 83% of them seen just once. Germline values: CDR1 KGHSH, CDR2 LQKENI. V shed 2 bases and J shed 6 bases, with 19 bases lying between them. This CDR3 contains 16 residues. The data were taken from a study of cytomegalovirus exposure and HLA in healthy donors. Points from the study as a whole: Across HLA loci, a later analysis found differing TCR association rates, with DRB1 most and HLA-C fewest. Roughly even sequencing depth across donors was the assumption behind the presence/absence analyses. Later analysis suggested most CMV-associated TCR beta chains were HLA-restricted.

The source material was PBMCs. The receptor comes from a man aged 50 to 59 in good health and CMV-seropositive. The J gene is TRBJ1-2, the V gene TRBV18; tentative D call: TRBD1 (6 bases). This CDR3 reads CASSPGRQVSVHGYTF. CDR3 nucleotide sequence: TGTGCCAGCTCACCAGGCAGACAGGTCTCGGTGCATGGCTACACCTTC. Drawing the rest from reference TRBV18 and TRBJ1-2, the complete variable domain is NAGVMQNPRHLVRRRGQEARLRCSPMKGHSHVYWYRQLPEEGLKFMVYLQKENIIDESGMPKERFSAEFPKEGPSILRIQQVVRGDSAAYFCASSPGRQVSVHGYTFGSGTRLTVV.